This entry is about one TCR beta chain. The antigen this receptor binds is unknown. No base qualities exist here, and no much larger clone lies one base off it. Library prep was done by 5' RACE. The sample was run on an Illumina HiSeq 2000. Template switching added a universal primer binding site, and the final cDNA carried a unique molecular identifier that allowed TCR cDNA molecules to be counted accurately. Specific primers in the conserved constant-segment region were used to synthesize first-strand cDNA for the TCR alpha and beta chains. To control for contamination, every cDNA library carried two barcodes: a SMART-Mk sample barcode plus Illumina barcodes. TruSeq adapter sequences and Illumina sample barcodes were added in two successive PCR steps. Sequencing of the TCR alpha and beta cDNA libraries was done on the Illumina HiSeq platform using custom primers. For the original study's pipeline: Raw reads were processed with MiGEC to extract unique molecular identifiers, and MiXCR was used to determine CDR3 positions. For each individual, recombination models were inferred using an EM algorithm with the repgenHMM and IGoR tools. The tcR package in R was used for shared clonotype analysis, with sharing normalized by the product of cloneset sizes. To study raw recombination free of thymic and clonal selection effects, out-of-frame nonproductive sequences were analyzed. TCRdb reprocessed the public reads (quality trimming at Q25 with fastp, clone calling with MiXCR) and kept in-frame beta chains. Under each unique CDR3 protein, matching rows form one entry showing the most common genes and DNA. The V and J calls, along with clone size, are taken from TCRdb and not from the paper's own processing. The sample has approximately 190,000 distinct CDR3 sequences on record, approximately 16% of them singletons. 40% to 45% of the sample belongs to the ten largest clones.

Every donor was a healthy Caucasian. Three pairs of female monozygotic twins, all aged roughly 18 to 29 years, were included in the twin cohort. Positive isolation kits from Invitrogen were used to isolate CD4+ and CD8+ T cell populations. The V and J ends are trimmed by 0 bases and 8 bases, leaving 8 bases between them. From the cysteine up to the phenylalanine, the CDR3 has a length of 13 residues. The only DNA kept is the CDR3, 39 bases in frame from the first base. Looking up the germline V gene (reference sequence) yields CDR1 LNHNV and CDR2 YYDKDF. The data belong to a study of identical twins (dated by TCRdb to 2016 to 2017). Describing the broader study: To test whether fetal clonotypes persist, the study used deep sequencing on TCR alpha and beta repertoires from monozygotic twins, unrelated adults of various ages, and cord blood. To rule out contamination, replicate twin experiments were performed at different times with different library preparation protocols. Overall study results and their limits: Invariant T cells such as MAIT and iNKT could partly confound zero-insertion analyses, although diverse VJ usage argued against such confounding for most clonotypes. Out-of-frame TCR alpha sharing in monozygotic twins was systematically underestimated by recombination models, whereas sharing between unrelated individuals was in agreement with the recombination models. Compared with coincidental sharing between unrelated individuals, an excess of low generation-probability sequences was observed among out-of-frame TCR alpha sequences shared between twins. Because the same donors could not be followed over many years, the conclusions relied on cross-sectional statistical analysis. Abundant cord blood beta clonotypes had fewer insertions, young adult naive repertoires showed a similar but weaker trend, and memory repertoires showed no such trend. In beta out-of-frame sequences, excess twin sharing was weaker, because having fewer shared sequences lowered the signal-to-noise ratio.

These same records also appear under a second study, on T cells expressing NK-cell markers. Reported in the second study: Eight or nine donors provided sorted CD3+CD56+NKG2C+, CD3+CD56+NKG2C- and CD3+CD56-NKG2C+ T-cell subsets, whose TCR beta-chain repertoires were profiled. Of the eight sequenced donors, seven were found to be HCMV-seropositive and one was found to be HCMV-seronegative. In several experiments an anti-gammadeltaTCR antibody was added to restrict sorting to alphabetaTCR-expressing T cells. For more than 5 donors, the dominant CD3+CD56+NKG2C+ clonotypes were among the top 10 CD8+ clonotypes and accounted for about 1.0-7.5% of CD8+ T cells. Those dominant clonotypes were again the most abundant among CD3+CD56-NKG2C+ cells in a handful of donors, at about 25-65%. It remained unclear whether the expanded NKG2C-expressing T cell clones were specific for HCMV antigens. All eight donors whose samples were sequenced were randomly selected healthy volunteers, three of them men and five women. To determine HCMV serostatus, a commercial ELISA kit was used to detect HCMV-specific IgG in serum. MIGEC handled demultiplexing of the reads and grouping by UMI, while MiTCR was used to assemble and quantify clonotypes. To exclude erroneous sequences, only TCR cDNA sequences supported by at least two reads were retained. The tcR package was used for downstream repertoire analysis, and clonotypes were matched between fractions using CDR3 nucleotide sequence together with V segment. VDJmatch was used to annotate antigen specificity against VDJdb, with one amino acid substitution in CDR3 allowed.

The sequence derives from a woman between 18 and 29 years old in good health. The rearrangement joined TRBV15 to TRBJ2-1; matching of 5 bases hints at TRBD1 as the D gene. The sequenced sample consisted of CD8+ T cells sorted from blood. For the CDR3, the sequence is CATSRDQGDEQFF. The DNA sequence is TGTGCCACCAGCAGAGATCAAGGGGATGAGCAGTTCTTC.